The table lists the clone carrying this TCR beta chain with a few counts. Its antigen remains unidentified. The data stem from a study of blood T cells in healthy people across ages. Per sample, extraction of total RNA gave at least 6 micrograms in every case. General study results and limits: Donor CMV infection status was unknown, possibly confounding age-related changes in expanded clonotypes. Getting older went along with TCR beta diversity per million T cells dropping roughly linearly.

Primed by a sample-barcoded 5' primer and a J-beta primer mix, a second PCR proceeded for roughly 7 to 12 cycles. TCRdb passed the 5' RACE reads through MiXCR, listing each CDR3 protein once. Among about 1.1 million distinct CDR3 sequences listed, less than 45% were seen once. Sequencing input: blood. The clonotype originates from a man aged 18 to 35 in good health.

The CDR3 DNA reads as TGTGCCAGCAGTTTATTTTCTTACACTGAAGCTTTCTTT. This encodes CASSLFSYTEAFF. The chain links TRBV27 to TRBJ1-1; D uncertain. The CDR3 extends over 13 amino acids. V lost 1 base to trimming and J lost 3 bases, with 6 bases between them. Germline CDR1 reads MNHEY; CDR2 reads SMNVEV (reference sequence).